The entry below gives a single T cell receptor beta chain sequence along with its context. The authors drew around 11 milliliters of peripheral blood from each donor. The germline V gene has CDR1 SNHLY and CDR2 FYNNEI. V was shortened by 5 bases and J by 8 bases, with 13 bases between the two germline ends. The CDR3 loop spans 13 amino acids. This specimen comes from a study of blood T cells in healthy people across ages. Using a J-beta primer mix together with a sample-barcoded 5' primer, a second PCR was run for roughly 7 to 11 cycles. TCRdb recomputed calls from the 5' RACE reads with MiXCR, one row per CDR3 protein. The profile shows 780,000 or so distinct CDR3 sequences, 25% of them singletons. Another study also made use of these data, one on T cells of mothers and their children. That investigation notes: Donation came from three healthy Caucasian mothers together with their six children. RNA was extracted, and all of it went into cDNA synthesis at 1.5 ug per 15 ul. About 3 million TCR beta reads per child versus over 9.5 million per mother.

The TCR was taken from a boy younger than 18 in good health. The rearrangement links TRBV2 to TRBJ2-1; possible D gene TRBD1, 5 bases. Input material: blood. This CDR3 reads CASSSRVDDEQFF. The DNA of the CDR3 is TGTGCCAGCAGTAGCAGGGTCGACGATGAGCAGTTCTTC. Drawing the rest from reference TRBV2 and TRBJ2-1, the complete variable domain is EPEVTQTPSHQVTQMGQEVILRCVPISNHLYFYWYRQILGQKVEFLVSFYNNEISEKSEIFDDQFSVERPDGSNFTLKIRSTKLEDSAMYFCASSSRVDDEQFFGPGTRLTVL.